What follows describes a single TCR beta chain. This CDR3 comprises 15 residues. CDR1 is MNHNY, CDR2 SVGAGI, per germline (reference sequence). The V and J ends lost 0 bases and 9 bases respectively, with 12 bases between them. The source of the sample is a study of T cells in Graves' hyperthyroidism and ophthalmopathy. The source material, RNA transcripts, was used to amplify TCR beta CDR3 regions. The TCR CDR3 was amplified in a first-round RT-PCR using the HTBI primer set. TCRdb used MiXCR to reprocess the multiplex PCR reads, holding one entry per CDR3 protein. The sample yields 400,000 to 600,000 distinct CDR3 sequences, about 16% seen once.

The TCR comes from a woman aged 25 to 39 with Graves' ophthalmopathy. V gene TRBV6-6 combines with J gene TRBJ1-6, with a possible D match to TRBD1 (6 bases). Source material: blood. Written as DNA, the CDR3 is TGTGCCAGCAGTTACTCCGGGGACAAGAGTTCACCCCTCCACTTT. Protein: CASSYSGDKSSPLHF.